Described below is a single T cell receptor beta chain sequence and its context. CDR1 SGHRS and CDR2 YFSETQ come from the germline V gene. This CDR3 spans 16 amino acids. V lost 1 base and J 3 bases, leaving 13 bases between the germline ends. TCRdb passed the RT-PCR reads through MiXCR, listing each CDR3 protein once. Of approximately 720,000 distinct CDR3 sequences in the sample, about 14% are singletons; the top ten hold 3.6%. The receptor was isolated from a female donor in good health, serving as a healthy control. The sequenced sample consisted of memory CD4+ T cells from blood. The chain is built from TRBV5-1 and TRBJ2-2; perhaps TRBD1 as D (6 bases). For the CDR3, the DNA is TGCGCCAGCAGCTTGTCAGGCAGGGGTGACACCGGGGAGCTGTTTTTT. This encodes CASSLSGRGDTGELFF.